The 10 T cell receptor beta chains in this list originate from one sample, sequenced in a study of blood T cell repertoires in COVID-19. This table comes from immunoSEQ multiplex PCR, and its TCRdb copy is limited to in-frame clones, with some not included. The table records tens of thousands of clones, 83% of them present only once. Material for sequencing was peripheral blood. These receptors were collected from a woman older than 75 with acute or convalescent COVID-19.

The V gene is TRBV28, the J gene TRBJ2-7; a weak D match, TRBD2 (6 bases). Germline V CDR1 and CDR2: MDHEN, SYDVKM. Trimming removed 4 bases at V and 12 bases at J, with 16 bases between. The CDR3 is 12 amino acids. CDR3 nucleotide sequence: TGTGCCAGCAGTTCGAGGGACTCCCTCGGGTACTTC. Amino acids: CASSSRDSLGYF.

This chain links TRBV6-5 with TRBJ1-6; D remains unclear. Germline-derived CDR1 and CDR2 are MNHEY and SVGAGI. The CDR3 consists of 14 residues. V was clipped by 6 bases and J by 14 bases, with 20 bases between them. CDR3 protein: CASSPDGGFGALHF. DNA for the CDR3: TGTGCCAGCAGCCCGGACGGAGGGTTCGGGGCCCTCCACTTT.

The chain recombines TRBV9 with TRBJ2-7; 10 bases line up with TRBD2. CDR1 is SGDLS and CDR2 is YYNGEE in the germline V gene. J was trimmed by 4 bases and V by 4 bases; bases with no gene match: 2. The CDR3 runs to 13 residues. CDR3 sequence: CASSTGLAYEQYF. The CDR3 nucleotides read TGTGCCAGCAGCACGGGACTAGCGTACGAGCAGTACTTC.

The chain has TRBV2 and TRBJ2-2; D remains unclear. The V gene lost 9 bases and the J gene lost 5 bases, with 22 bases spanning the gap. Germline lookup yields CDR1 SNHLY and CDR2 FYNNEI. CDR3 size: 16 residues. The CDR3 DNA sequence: TGTGCCAGTTATCCGCTTCGACTGGATACAACCGGGGAGCTGTTTTTT. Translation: CASYPLRLDTTGELFF.

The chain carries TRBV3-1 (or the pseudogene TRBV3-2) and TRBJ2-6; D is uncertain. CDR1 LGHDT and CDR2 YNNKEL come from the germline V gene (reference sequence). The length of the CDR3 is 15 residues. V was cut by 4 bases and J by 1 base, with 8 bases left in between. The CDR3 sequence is CASSRLGSGANVLTF. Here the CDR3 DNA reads TGTGCCAGCAGCCGGCTAGGTTCTGGGGCCAACGTCCTGACTTTC.

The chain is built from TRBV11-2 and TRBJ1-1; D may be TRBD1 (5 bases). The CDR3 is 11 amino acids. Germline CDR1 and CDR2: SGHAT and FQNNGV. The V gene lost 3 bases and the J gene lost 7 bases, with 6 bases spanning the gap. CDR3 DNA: TGTGCCAGCAGCTTCGGGGGTGAAGCTTTCTTT. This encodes CASSFGGEAFF.

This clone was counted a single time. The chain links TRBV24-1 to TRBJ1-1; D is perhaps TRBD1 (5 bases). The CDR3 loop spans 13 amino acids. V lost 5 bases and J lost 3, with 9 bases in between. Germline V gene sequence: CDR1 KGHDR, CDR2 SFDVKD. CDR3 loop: CATSAGGDTEAFF. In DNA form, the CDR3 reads TGTGCCACCAGTGCCGGGGGAGACACTGAAGCTTTCTTT.

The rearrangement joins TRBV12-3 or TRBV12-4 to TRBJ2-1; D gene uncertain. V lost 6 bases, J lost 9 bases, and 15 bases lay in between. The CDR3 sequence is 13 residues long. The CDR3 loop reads CASSPGASGEQFF. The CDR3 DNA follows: TGTGCCAGCAGCCCAGGTGCATCAGGTGAGCAGTTCTTC.

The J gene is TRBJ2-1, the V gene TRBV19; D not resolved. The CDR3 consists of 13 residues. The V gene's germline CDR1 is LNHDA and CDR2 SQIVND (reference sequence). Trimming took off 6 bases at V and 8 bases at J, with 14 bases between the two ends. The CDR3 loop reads CASSLLARDEQFF. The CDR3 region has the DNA TGTGCCAGTAGCCTACTTGCACGCGATGAGCAGTTCTTC. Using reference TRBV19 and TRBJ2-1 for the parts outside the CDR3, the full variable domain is DGGITQSPKYLFRKEGQNVTLSCEQNLNHDAMYWYRQDPGQGLRLIYYSQIVNDFQKGDIAEGYSVSREKKESFPLTVTSAQKNPTAFYLCASSLLARDEQFFGPGTRLTVL.

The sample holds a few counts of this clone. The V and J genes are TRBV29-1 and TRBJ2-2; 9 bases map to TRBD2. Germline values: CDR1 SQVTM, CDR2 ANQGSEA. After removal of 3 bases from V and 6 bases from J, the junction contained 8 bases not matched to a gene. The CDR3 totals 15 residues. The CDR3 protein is CSVEVGTSFAGELFF. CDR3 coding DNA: TGCAGCGTTGAGGTCGGGACTAGCTTTGCCGGGGAGCTGTTTTTT.